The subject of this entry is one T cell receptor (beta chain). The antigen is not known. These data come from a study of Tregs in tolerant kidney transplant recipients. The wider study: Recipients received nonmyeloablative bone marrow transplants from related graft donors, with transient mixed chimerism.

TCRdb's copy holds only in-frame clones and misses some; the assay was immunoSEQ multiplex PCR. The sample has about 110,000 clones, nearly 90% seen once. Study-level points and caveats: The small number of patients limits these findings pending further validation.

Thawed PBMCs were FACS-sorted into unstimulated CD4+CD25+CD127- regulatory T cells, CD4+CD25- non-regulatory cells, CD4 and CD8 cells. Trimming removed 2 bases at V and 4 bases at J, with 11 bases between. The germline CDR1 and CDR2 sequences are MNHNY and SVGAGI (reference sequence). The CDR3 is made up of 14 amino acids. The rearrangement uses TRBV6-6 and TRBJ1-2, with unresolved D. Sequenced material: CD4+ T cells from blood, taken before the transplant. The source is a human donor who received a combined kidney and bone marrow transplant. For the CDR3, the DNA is TGTGCCAGCAGTTACGCCCAGGCACCCTATGGCTACACCTTC. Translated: CASSYAQAPYGYTF.